The T cell receptor (beta chain) described here comes from a study of Ad26.COV2.S vaccination and SARS-CoV-2 variants. Turning to the study itself: The donor belonged to the COV1001 Ad26.COV2.S trial arm. Ad26.COV2.S given intramuscularly, once or twice 56 days apart. General study points: Post-vaccination breadth of spike-specific CD8+ and CD4+ T cell responses was reportedly substantial. The placebo group had lower spike-specific TCR breadth than the vaccine recipients did.

Regarding treatment: around 19 received Ad26.COV2.S at low or high dose, single or two shots; five or six received placebo; per-sample allocation not given. Specimens were obtained on day 63 following the first vaccine or placebo injection. Per the germline V gene, CDR1 is LNHNV and CDR2 is YYDKDF (reference sequence). CDR3 length: 15 amino acids. V gave up 7 bases and J gave up 1 base, with 14 bases separating them. Produced via immunoSEQ multiplex PCR; TCRdb's table is partial and in-frame only. The sample consists of about 400,000 clones, around 82% of them appearing once. Concerning this clone: Its antigen is not known.

This clonotype originated in a person between 18 and 60 years old who received the Ad26.COV2.S COVID-19 vaccine or a placebo. The source was peripheral blood, collected in a trial of Ad26.COV2.S vaccine versus placebo. The chain is built from TRBV15 and TRBJ1-3; D may be TRBD1 (5 bases). CDR3: CATMGVIGSGNTIYF. For the CDR3, the DNA is TGTGCCACCATGGGGGTTATTGGGTCTGGAAACACCATATATTTT.